The 16 T cell receptor beta chains listed next were all sequenced from one sample in a study of blood T cells in healthy people across ages. The use of a sample-barcoded 5' primer and a J-beta primer mix characterized a second PCR of roughly 7 to 11 cycles. TCRdb redid the calling of the 5' RACE reads with MiXCR, one entry per CDR3 protein. This sample carries fewer than 1,200,000 distinct CDR3 sequences, 25% of them seen once, and the ten largest clones take around 0.7%. The same sample was also used in a study of T cells of mothers and their children.

The material sequenced was blood. The receptors originated from a girl aged 2 to 9 in good health.

The chain employs TRBV20-1 and TRBJ2-7, with 8 bases aligning to TRBD2. The trim removed 4 bases at V and 0 bases at J, leaving 5 bases unmatched. Germline values: CDR1 DFQATT, CDR2 SNEGSKA (reference sequence). This CDR3 has 14 residues. As DNA, the CDR3 is TGCAGTGCTAAAACCGGGAGGGTCTCCTACGAGCAGTACTTC. It encodes CSAKTGRVSYEQYF.

There are a few counts of this clonotype. The chain combines TRBV9 with TRBJ2-5, with TRBD1 matching over 10 bases. J gave up 11 bases and V 4 bases, and 17 bases lay outside the gene matches. From germline, CDR1 is SGDLS and CDR2 YYNGEE. The CDR3 has 16 amino acids. The CDR3 nucleotides are TGTGCCAGCAGCTCCAACAGGGACAGGGGATTCTACGGGCAGTACTTC. Amino acids: CASSSNRDRGFYGQYF.

This clonotype came up a few times. The V call is TRBV29-1, the J call TRBJ1-2, with 11 bases lining up with TRBD1. Germline CDR1 SQVTM, CDR2 ANQGSEA. V lost 6 bases to trimming and J lost 0 bases; unmatched junction nucleotides: 6. The CDR3 is 15 residues long. Written as DNA, the CDR3 is TGCAGCGTCCTGGACAGGGGGCTGGCTAACTATGGCTACACCTTC. Amino acids: CSVLDRGLANYGYTF. The variable domain in full, with the rest retrieved from reference TRBV29-1 and TRBJ1-2, is SAVISQKPSRDICQRGTSLTIQCQVDSQVTMMFWYRQQPGQSLTLIATANQGSEATYESGFVIDKFPISRPNLTFSTLTVSNMSPEDSSIYLCSVLDRGLANYGYTFGSGTRLTVV.

The rearrangement links TRBV7-9 to TRBJ1-4, with 8 bases aligning to TRBD1. The CDR3 is 14 amino acids. The germline V gene encodes CDR1 SEHNR and CDR2 FQNEAQ (reference sequence). V gave up 9 bases and J gave up 6 bases; unmatched junction bases: 9. DNA for the CDR3: TGTGCCAGTAGCCATACGACAGGGGATGAAAAACTGTTTTTT. Encoded protein: CASSHTTGDEKLFF.

This clonotype was recorded only once. This rearrangement joins TRBV15 to TRBJ2-7; no definite D call. The germline V gene encodes CDR1 LNHNV and CDR2 YYDKDF (reference sequence). The CDR3 consists of 11 residues. Trimming left V 4 bases short and J 4 bases short, with 5 bases between. The CDR3 protein is CATSNGYEQYF. The CDR3 DNA sequence: TGTGCCACCAGCAACGGATACGAGCAGTACTTC.

V usage is TRBV28 and J usage is TRBJ2-4; 12 bases are a match to TRBD1. Trimming at V came to 6 bases and at J to 1 base, leaving 10 bases not matched to a gene. The CDR3 runs 18 residues. Germline CDR1 is MDHEN and CDR2 is SYDVKM. CDR3 region: CASRTGTGGEVAKNIQYF. The DNA of the CDR3 is TGTGCCAGCAGGACCGGGACAGGGGGCGAGGTTGCCAAAAACATTCAGTACTTC. Full variable domain (outside the CDR3, taken from reference TRBV28 and TRBJ2-4): DVKVTQSSRYLVKRTGEKVFLECVQDMDHENMFWYRQDPGLGLRLIYFSYDVKMKEKGDIPEGYSVSREKKERFSLILESASTNQTSMYLCASRTGTGGEVAKNIQYFGAGTRLSVL.

J is TRBJ2-7 and V is TRBV20-1, with unresolved D. Germline CDR1 DFQATT, CDR2 SNEGSKA (reference sequence). This CDR3 has 13 residues. V was cut by 5 bases and J by 3 bases, with 14 bases left in between. As DNA, the CDR3 is TGCAGTGCTGCCCCCGAGCCTTACTACGAGCAGTACTTC. The encoded protein is CSAAPEPYYEQYF.

The chain combines TRBV28 with TRBJ2-7; the D is unclear. CDR1 is MDHEN and CDR2 is SYDVKM in the germline V gene. The V and J ends lost 2 bases and 6 bases respectively, with 8 bases between them. The CDR3 runs 12 residues. The CDR3 DNA sequence: TGTGCCAGCAGTTTAGTCCAGAGCGAGCAGTACTTC. Translated: CASSLVQSEQYF.

With respect to this clonotype: One junction end does not reproduce the germline sequence, and a read error may be involved. The V and J genes are TRBV7-2 and TRBJ2-5; possible D gene TRBD2, 6 bases. The CDR3 spans 14 residues. CDR1 SGHTA and CDR2 FQGNSA come from the germline V gene. As DNA, the CDR3 is TGTGCCAGCAGCTTAGGGAGGGAGCGTGAGACCCAGCACTTC. Translated: CASSLGRERETQHF.

This clonotype was seen a handful of times. The chain has TRBV12-3 or TRBV12-4 and TRBJ2-5; TRBD1 matches at 12 bases. J lost 5 bases, V lost 7 bases, and 11 bases had no gene match. This CDR3 contains 16 residues. Written as DNA, the CDR3 is TGTGCCAGCACCGGAGGCCCGGGACAGGGGGCCGAGACCCAGTACTTC. This codes for CASTGGPGQGAETQYF.

The chain couples TRBV5-1 to TRBJ1-6; TRBD1 might be the D (5 bases). Trimming pared 2 bases from V and 0 bases from J, leaving 9 bases between. Germline assignment: CDR1 SGHRS and CDR2 YFSETQ. CDR3 length: 16 amino acids. CDR3 nucleotide sequence: TGCGCCAGCAGCTTTGACACAGGCTCCTATAATTCACCCCTCCACTTT. Protein: CASSFDTGSYNSPLHF. The full variable domain, completed using reference TRBV5-1 and TRBJ1-6, is KAGVTQTPRYLIKTRGQQVTLSCSPISGHRSVSWYQQTPGQGLQFLFEYFSETQRNKGNFPGRFSGRQFSNSRSEMNVSTLELGDSALYLCASSFDTGSYNSPLHFGNGTRLTVT.

The rearrangement uses TRBV12-3 or TRBV12-4 and TRBJ2-1; D perhaps matches TRBD2 (5 bases). CDR3 size: 19 residues. V was shortened by 6 bases and J by 6 bases, with 30 bases between the two germline ends. CDR3 amino acids: CASSSYPIFGRVGSNEQFF. CDR3 coding DNA: TGTGCCAGCAGCTCTTACCCCATTTTTGGGAGAGTGGGTTCCAATGAGCAGTTCTTC.

Turning to this clonotype: This may stem from a read error, because a much larger clone lies one nucleotide away. Here the CDR3 reads CASNYGYEQFF. CDR3 nucleotides: TGTGCCAGCAACTACGGGTATGAGCAGTTCTTC. The V gene is TRBV28, the J gene TRBJ2-1; D unresolved. The ends were cut back, 7 bases at V and 8 bases at J, with 9 bases in the middle. Germline CDR1 and CDR2: MDHEN and SYDVKM. The CDR3 covers 11 residues. The entire variable domain, with the rest obtained from reference TRBV28 and TRBJ2-1, is as follows: DVKVTQSSRYLVKRTGEKVFLECVQDMDHENMFWYRQDPGLGLRLIYFSYDVKMKEKGDIPEGYSVSREKKERFSLILESASTNQTSMYLCASNYGYEQFFGPGTRLTVL.

The chain links TRBV5-8 to TRBJ1-1; a weak D match, TRBD1 (5 bases). The germline V gene has CDR1 SGHTS and CDR2 YDEGEE. CDR3 length equals 15 residues. Trimming took 0 bases from V and 9 from J, leaving 18 bases between them. DNA for the CDR3: TGTGCCAGCAGCTTGGCGTGGGGGGGAGCCTGGAAAGCTTTCTTT. Protein sequence: CASSLAWGGAWKAFF.

This clonotype occurred a few times. At one end, the junction sequence differs from germline, possibly due to a read error. V is TRBV20-1 and J is TRBJ2-5; TRBD1 agrees at 10 bases. CDR1 and CDR2 from the germline V gene are DFQATT and SNEGSKA (reference sequence). This CDR3 is 17 amino acids long. The CDR3 sequence: CSALPPGQGPIRETQCF. CDR3 nucleotide sequence: TGCAGTGCTCTTCCCCCGGGACAGGGGCCCATAAGGGAGACCCAGTGCTTC.

In DNA, the CDR3 is TGCAGCGTTGTCGATGGTAGTGAGTACTTCGGAGAGCAGTTCTTC. This sequence encodes CSVVDGSEYFGEQFF. The chain is built from TRBV29-1 and TRBJ2-1; D is ambiguous. The CDR3 has 15 residues. Germline V gene sequence: CDR1 SQVTM, CDR2 ANQGSEA. With 4 bases removed from V and 10 bases from J, the gap between germline ends came to 23 bases.